This TCR beta chain was identified in a study of T cells in Graves' hyperthyroidism and ophthalmopathy. The wider study: Specimen type is peripheral blood, collected at initial diagnosis prior to any treatment.

About this clonotype itself: Antigen unknown.

This CDR3 has 17 residues. Trimming pared 7 bases from V and 0 bases from J, leaving 21 bases between. CDR1 is SGHVS and CDR2 is FQNEAQ in the germline V gene. Amplification yielded TCR beta CDR3 regions, with RNA transcripts as the source. Initially, a first-round RT-PCR of the TCR CDR3 employed the HTBI primer set. From the multiplex PCR reads, TCRdb called clonotypes with MiXCR, one entry per CDR3 protein. The table shows 600,000 to 900,000 distinct CDR3 sequences, with roughly 17% occurring only once. Study results and caveats: The blood repertoire included most of the expanded thyroid clonotypes above 0.001.

The V and J genes are TRBV7-8 and TRBJ1-1; tentatively, D is TRBD1 (6 bases). The receptor's source is a man younger than 30 with Graves' hyperthyroidism. Sequences were obtained from blood. The CDR3: CASNLGGGDNMNTEAFF. The CDR3, as DNA: TGTGCCAGCAATCTTGGCGGGGGGGACAACATGAACACTGAAGCTTTCTTT. Together with reference TRBV7-8 and TRBJ1-1, the CDR3 gives the full variable domain: GAGVSQSPRYKVAKRGQDVALRCDPISGHVSLFWYQQALGQGPEFLTYFQNEAQLDKSGLPSDRFFAERPEGSVSTLKIQRTQQEDSAVYLCASNLGGGDNMNTEAFFGQGTRLTVV.